A single T cell receptor beta chain is shown here with its context. Germline V gene sequence: CDR1 WNHNN, CDR2 SYGVQD (reference sequence). The V end lost 0 bases, the J end lost 3 bases, and 9 bases lay between the germline ends. This CDR3 comprises 14 residues. The time point: pre-treatment sample, taken before nivolumab and TIL therapy. Tumor tissue came from excised metastases, mostly pleural nodules or supraclavicular lymph nodes. Progressing patients received lymphodepletion, expanded TIL infusion and IL-2. Enrollment ran from October 2017 to early 2020. Sequencing used immunoSEQ v3. Profiled with immunoSEQ multiplex PCR; TCRdb holds only in-frame clones, not every one. Among tens of thousands of clones listed, 63% were seen once. This sample is drawn from a study of TIL therapy for anti-PD-1-resistant metastatic lung cancer.

The sequence was obtained from a woman between 30 and 79 years old with non-small cell lung cancer. The sample was tumor tissue, taken at baseline. The chain uses TRBV10-1 and TRBJ2-7; D is perhaps TRBD1 (5 bases). CDR3 region: CASSESAGIYEQYF. CDR3 bases: TGCGCCAGCAGTGAGTCGGCAGGGATCTACGAGCAGTACTTC.